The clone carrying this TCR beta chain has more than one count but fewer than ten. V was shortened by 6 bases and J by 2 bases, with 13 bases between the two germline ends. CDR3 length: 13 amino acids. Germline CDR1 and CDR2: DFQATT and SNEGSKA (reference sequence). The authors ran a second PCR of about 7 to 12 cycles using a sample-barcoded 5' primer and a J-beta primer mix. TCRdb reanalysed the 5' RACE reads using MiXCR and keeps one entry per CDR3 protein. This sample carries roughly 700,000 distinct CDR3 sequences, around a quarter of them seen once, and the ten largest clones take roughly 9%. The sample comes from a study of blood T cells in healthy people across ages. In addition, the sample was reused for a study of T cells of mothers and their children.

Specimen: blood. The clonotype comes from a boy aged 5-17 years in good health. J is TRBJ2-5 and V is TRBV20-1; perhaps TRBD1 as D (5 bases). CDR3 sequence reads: CSARVWLQETQYF. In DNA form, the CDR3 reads TGCAGTGCCAGGGTATGGCTTCAAGAGACCCAGTACTTC.